These T cell receptor beta chains were read from a single sample in a study of cytomegalovirus exposure and HLA in healthy donors. Data came from immunoSEQ multiplex PCR; TCRdb stores just in-frame clones and leaves some out. This sample has around 100,000 clones, with 65% to 80% found just once. The sequencing sample was made of PBMCs. The source is a man between 25 and 39 years old in good health and CMV-seropositive. CDR3s include the opening cysteine and the closing phenylalanine or tryptophan. D genes are given only for firm matches. The size of a clone is reported for some rows only, either as once, few or many, or as a class for expanded clones.

>.|TRBJ2-2|.|TRBV2
TGTGCCAGCACCAGGGCGGGGCCGAACACCGGGGAGCTGTTTTTT
CASTRAGPNTGELFF
>TRBD2|TRBJ2-1|.|TRBV7-2
TGTGCCAGCAGCTTGACTAGCGGGGGTGAGCAGTTCTTC
CASSLTSGGEQFF
>TRBD1|TRBJ1-3|few|TRBV10-1
TGCGCCAGCAGGTACCCCCGAGCAGGGGGGCAAAACACCATATATTTT
CASRYPRAGGQNTIYF
>TRBD2|TRBJ2-6|.|TRBV7-6
TGTGCCAGCAAGGAAGAGCGGGGGGACTCTGGGGCCAACGTCCTGACTTTC
CASKEERGDSGANVLTF
>.|TRBJ1-1|.|TRBV5-1
TGCGCCAGCGCGAGTACGGTGAACACTGAAGCTTTCTTT
CASASTVNTEAFF
>.|TRBJ1-3|.|TRBV4-3
TGCGCCAGCAGCCAAGATGCGGGGGCTGGAAACACCATATATTTT
CASSQDAGAGNTIYF
>.|TRBJ1-3|.|TRBV14
TGTGCCAGCAGCCAAGGATGGCAACCCGGAAACACCATATATTTT
CASSQGWQPGNTIYF
>TRBD2|TRBJ2-5|.|TRBV14
TGTGCCAGCAGCCAAGGCGACAGCGGGGACCTACAAGAGACCCAGTACTTC
CASSQGDSGDLQETQYF
>TRBD1|TRBJ2-7|.|TRBV11-2
TGTGCCAGCAGCTGGGGACAGGACCTCGGCGAGCAGTACTTC
CASSWGQDLGEQYF
>.|TRBJ1-5|.|TRBV2
TGTGCCAGCAGTGTGTCGGGGTCAGCAGGTCAGCCCCAGCATTTT
CASSVSGSAGQPQHF
>.|TRBJ1-2|.|TRBV6-1
TGTGCCAGCAGTCAGCGAGACGGTTCCGGCTATGGCTACACCTTC
CASSQRDGSGYGYTF
>.|TRBJ1-4|.|TRBV16
TGTGCCAGCAGCCAATATGCAGCGGATAATGAAAAACTGTTTTTT
CASSQYAADNEKLFF
>TRBD2|TRBJ2-4|.|TRBV28
TGTGCCAGCACCCCTAGCGGGGGGGCTCTAGCCAAAAACATTCAGTACTTC
CASTPSGGALAKNIQYF
>.|TRBJ2-3|.|TRBV6-5
TGTGCCAGCAGTTACGGCCGGGTACCATGGGATACGCAGTATTTT
CASSYGRVPWDTQYF
>.|TRBJ2-7|few|TRBV6-5
TGTGCCAGCAATGCAGCAGGGATATTGGAGCAGTACTTC
CASNAAGILEQYF
>TRBD1|TRBJ2-7|.|TRBV18
TGTGCCAGCTCACCAGTAAACGGGACAGGGTCCTACGAGCAGTACTTC
CASSPVNGTGSYEQYF
>.|TRBJ2-3|.|TRBV10-1
TGCGCCAGCAGTGAGTCGGGCGGCACAGATACGCAGTATTTT
CASSESGGTDTQYF
>.|TRBJ2-1|.|TRBV30
TGTGCCTGGAGCCCATACAATGAGCAGTTCTTC
CAWSPYNEQFF
>TRBD1|TRBJ2-7|.|TRBV18
TGTGCCAGCTCACCCGGGACAGGGGGCTACGAGCAGTACTTC
CASSPGTGGYEQYF
>TRBD1|TRBJ2-2|.|TRBV11-2
TGTGCCAGCAGCCTGGACAGGGGGGATACCGGGGAGCTGTTTTTT
CASSLDRGDTGELFF
>TRBD2|TRBJ2-1|.|TRBV2
TGTGCCAGCTCGAAGGGACTAGCGGGGGGGCTCTACAATGGGCAGTTCTTC
CASSKGLAGGLYNGQFF
>.|TRBJ2-3|.|TRBV2
TGTGCCAGCAGTCAGGGGAGGGGCACAGATACGCAGTATTTT
CASSQGRGTDTQYF
>TRBD1|TRBJ2-7|.|TRBV19
TGTGCCAGTAGTATGAAGACAGGGCCGATCCCCTACGAGCAGTACTTC
CASSMKTGPIPYEQYF
>TRBD2|TRBJ2-3|.|TRBV27
TGTGCCAGCTCCGGAGGCGGGGGGCCCCGCGATACGCAGTATTTT
CASSGGGGPRDTQYF
>.|TRBJ2-7|.|TRBV4-3
TGCGCCAGCAGCCAAGGGGGGGGCGCGAGGACCTACGAGCAGTACTTC
CASSQGGGARTYEQYF
>.|TRBJ1-2|.|TRBV7-2
TGTGCCAGCAGCTTACCCACCGAATCAGGTGACTACACCTTC
CASSLPTESGDYTF
>.|TRBJ1-5|.|TRBV6-6
TGTGCCAGCAGTTCCCAGGGTAGGGATCAGCCCCAGCATTTT
CASSSQGRDQPQHF
>.|TRBJ1-2|.|TRBV19
TGTGCCAGTAGTATATTCGGGGATACCCGGGCCTACACCTTC
CASSIFGDTRAYTF
>TRBD1|TRBJ1-1|.|TRBV5-1
TGCGCCAGCAGCGGACAGGGGGGGGACACTGAAGCTTTCTTT
CASSGQGGDTEAFF
>.|TRBJ2-3|.|TRBV5-4
TGTGCCAGCAGCTTGGCGGCAGATACGCAGTATTTT
CASSLAADTQYF
>TRBD1|TRBJ2-1|.|TRBV27
TGTGCCAGCAGTTTCCTCACTGACAGGGCCCTCTACAATGAGCAGTTCTTC
CASSFLTDRALYNEQFF
>TRBD2|TRBJ2-1|.|TRBV18
TGTGCCAGCTCACCTGGAGTATGGACTAGCGGCCCCTACAATGAGCAGTTCTTC
CASSPGVWTSGPYNEQFF
>.|TRBJ1-2|.|TRBV29-1
TGCAGCGCCCGGCCAGGGGCTAACTATGGCTACACCTTC
CSARPGANYGYTF
>TRBD2|TRBJ2-3|.|TRBV2
TGTGCCAGCAGTGAATTGTTAGCGGGGGGGACGCAGTATTTT
CASSELLAGGTQYF
>.|TRBJ1-1|.|TRBV5-1
TGCGCCAGCAGCTCGGCGGGCACGAACACTGAAGCTTTCTTT
CASSSAGTNTEAFF
>TRBD1|TRBJ2-7|.|TRBV10-2
TGCGCCAGCAGCCCCGACAGGGCCCCCTACGAGCAGTACTTC
CASSPDRAPYEQYF
>.|TRBJ2-1|few|TRBV5-1
TGCGCCAGCAGCTGGGGGGGGACAGGTTCTGGAACAGAGCAGTTCTTC
CASSWGGTGSGTEQFF
>.|TRBJ1-4|.|TRBV6-5
TGTGCCAGCACCAGGGATGAAAAACTGTTTTTT
CASTRDEKLFF
>.|TRBJ1-2|few|TRBV4-1
TGCGCCAGCAGCCACTGTGGAGGGGGGGCTCACTATGGCTACACCTTC
CASSHCGGGAHYGYTF
>TRBD2|TRBJ2-3|.|TRBV10-1
TGCGCCAGCAGTGAGTCCCAGGTGACCAGCGGGGTTTTGGCAGATACGCAGTATTTT
CASSESQVTSGVLADTQYF
>.|TRBJ2-1|.|TRBV7-9
TGTGCCAGCAGCCCCACCAGCTCCTACAATGAGCAGTTCTTC
CASSPTSSYNEQFF
>TRBD1|TRBJ2-5|.|TRBV5-4
TGTGCCAGCAGCTTACGACAGGGAAGGGGAGAGACCCAGTACTTC
CASSLRQGRGETQYF
>.|TRBJ1-3|.|TRBV5-4
TGTGCCAGCACCCCCGGGGGAGAGTTGTCTGGAAACACCATATATTTT
CASTPGGELSGNTIYF
>.|TRBJ1-2|.|TRBV7-9
TGTGCCAGCAGCTTAGCCGCCGGGACTCGCGGCTATGGCTACACCTTC
CASSLAAGTRGYGYTF
>.|TRBJ1-3|.|TRBV7-6
TGTGCCAGCAGCCCTTTCAGGGCCCCGAGCTCTGGAAACACCATATATTTT
CASSPFRAPSSGNTIYF
>.|TRBJ1-2|.|TRBV4-1
TGCGCCAGCAGCCAAGACCACCGTGCGTATGGCTACACCTTC
CASSQDHRAYGYTF